These T cell receptor beta chains were read from a single sample in a study of blood T cells in healthy people across ages. MiXCR, applied by TCRdb to the 5' RACE reads, yields one record per CDR3 protein. The sample records some 900,000 distinct CDR3 sequences, roughly 52% being singletons. Material: blood. Every receptor here comes from a man aged 25 to 40 in good health. CDR3s include the opening cysteine and the closing phenylalanine or tryptophan. A D gene is named only where the DNA matches it firmly. Expanded clones get a size class; other rows say once, few or many, or leave the size out.

TRBD2	TRBJ2-5	TRBV3-1	14	few	CASILAGGQETQYF	TGTGCCAGCATCCTAGCGGGGGGGCAAGAGACCCAGTACTTC
TRBD2	TRBJ2-1	TRBV11-3	17	.	CASSSYIAGAGYNEQFF	TGTGCCAGCAGCTCATACATAGCGGGGGCAGGGTACAATGAGCAGTTCTTC
.	TRBJ2-3	TRBV10-3	13	few	CATQQGSTDTQYF	TGTGCCACGCAACAGGGTAGCACAGATACGCAGTATTTT
TRBD1	TRBJ1-2	TRBV6-1	14	.	CASSETGGFYGYTF	TGTGCCAGCAGTGAAACAGGGGGCTTCTATGGCTACACCTTC
.	TRBJ1-5	TRBV6-5	14	.	CASSYRASGQPQHF	TGTGCCAGCAGTTACCGGGCGTCGGGGCAGCCCCAGCATTTT
.	TRBJ2-3	TRBV3-1	16	few	CASSGPTGPNTDTQYF	TGTGCCAGCAGCGGACCAACAGGGCCTAACACAGATACGCAGTATTTT
.	TRBJ2-4	TRBV20-1	13	few	CSATGLAKNIQYF	TGCAGTGCCACAGGGTTAGCCAAAAACATTCAGTACTTC
.	TRBJ1-1	TRBV2	12	.	CASSWGNTEAFF	TGTGCCAGCAGTTGGGGGAACACTGAAGCTTTCTTT
TRBD1	TRBJ2-1	TRBV5-1	14	few	CASSIGQGGNEQFF	TGCGCCAGCAGCATAGGACAGGGGGGAAATGAGCAGTTCTTC
.	TRBJ1-6	TRBV4-1	14	.	CASSQETVSSPLHF	TGCGCCAGCAGCCAAGAAACAGTGAGTTCACCCCTCCACTTT
.	TRBJ1-6	TRBV15	13	few	CATSRGTNSPLHF	TGTGCCACCAGCAGAGGCACTAATTCGCCCCTCCACTTT
.	TRBJ2-5	TRBV4-3	14	.	CASSQENSGETQYF	TGCGCCAGCAGCCAAGAAAACAGTGGGGAGACCCAGTACTTC
.	TRBJ1-1	TRBV6-5	15	.	CASSYTGSSGTEAFF	TGTGCCAGCAGTTACACAGGATCCTCAGGCACTGAAGCTTTCTTT
.	TRBJ2-3	TRBV2	16	many	CASSEAPLQVTDTQYF	TGTGCCAGCAGTGAAGCGCCCCTCCAGGTGACAGATACGCAGTATTTT
.	TRBJ1-2	TRBV9	15	few	CASSVGGMGVEGYTF	TGTGCCAGCAGCGTAGGAGGGATGGGGGTTGAAGGCTACACCTTC
TRBD1	TRBJ2-3	TRBV27	14	.	CASSRDRDTDTQYF	TGTGCCAGCAGTCGGGACAGGGACACAGATACGCAGTATTTT
.	TRBJ1-5	TRBV12-3/TRBV12-4	15	.	CASSYTTSSNQPQHF	TGTGCCAGCAGCTATACGACAAGTAGCAATCAGCCCCAGCATTTT
.	TRBJ2-3	TRBV12-3/TRBV12-4	15	.	CASTIGGGSTDTQYF	TGTGCCAGCACTATAGGGGGGGGCAGCACAGATACGCAGTATTTT
.	TRBJ2-3	TRBV28	14	.	CASLDRASTDTQYF	TGTGCCAGCTTGGACAGAGCTAGCACAGATACGCAGTATTTT
.	TRBJ2-7	TRBV19	17	.	CASSIQMGSDTFYEQYF	TGTGCCAGTAGTATCCAAATGGGCTCAGACACCTTCTACGAGCAGTACTTC
TRBD2	TRBJ2-5	TRBV7-6	14	few	CASSTTSGKETQYF	TGTGCCAGCAGCACGACTAGCGGAAAAGAGACCCAGTACTTC
.	TRBJ2-5	TRBV9	16	.	CASSVGGSEAQETQYF	TGTGCCAGCAGCGTAGGAGGTAGCGAGGCACAAGAGACCCAGTACTTC
TRBD1	TRBJ2-7	TRBV20-1	16	.	CSARVLGGQGIYEQYF	TGCAGTGCTAGAGTTCTTGGGGGACAGGGTATCTACGAGCAGTACTTC
.	TRBJ2-7	TRBV27	13	few	CASSLRGAHEQYF	TGTGCCAGCAGTTTGCGAGGGGCGCACGAGCAGTACTTC
TRBD2	TRBJ2-1	TRBV5-1	16	.	CASNLSSGGAVREQFF	TGCGCCAGCAACTTGTCTAGCGGGGGAGCTGTACGCGAGCAGTTCTTC
.	TRBJ1-2	TRBV7-2	13	.	CASSQTAPAGYTF	TGTGCCAGCAGCCAAACAGCGCCCGCCGGCTACACCTTC
.	TRBJ2-3	TRBV6-6	11	few	CASRLGFTQYF	TGTGCCAGCAGACTGGGTTTTACGCAGTATTTT
.	TRBJ2-7	TRBV7-9	15	few	CASSLILTGIYEQYF	TGTGCCAGCAGCCTAATATTAACAGGGATCTACGAGCAGTACTTC
.	TRBJ1-1	TRBV6-6	14	.	CASSYESLNTEAFF	TGTGCCAGCAGTTACGAGAGCCTAAATACTGAAGCTTTCTTT
.	TRBJ2-3	TRBV4-3	20	once	CASSQDTRQRRGVNTDTQYF	TGCGCCAGCAGCCAAGATACCAGGCAGCGGAGGGGGGTAAACACAGATACGCAGTATTTT
.	TRBJ1-4	TRBV30	16	.	CAWTRAMSATNEKLFF	TGTGCCTGGACCAGGGCCATGTCTGCAACTAATGAAAAACTGTTTTTT
.	TRBJ2-3	TRBV9	14	few	CASSVAQAGDTQYF	TGTGCCAGCAGCGTAGCCCAGGCAGGTGATACGCAGTATTTT
.	TRBJ1-1	TRBV6-2/TRBV6-3	11	.	CASSETESAFF	TGTGCCAGCAGTGAAACGGAATCTGCTTTCTTT
TRBD1	TRBJ2-1	TRBV20-1	12	.	CSASSGGNEQFF	TGCAGTGCTAGTTCAGGGGGCAATGAGCAGTTCTTC
.	TRBJ1-4	TRBV4-1	15	few	CASSPSQGRNEKLFF	TGCGCCAGCAGCCCCAGCCAGGGCCGTAATGAAAAACTGTTTTTT
TRBD1	TRBJ1-4	TRBV7-9	15	.	CASSSRQGLGEKLFF	TGTGCCAGCTCAAGTCGACAGGGTCTGGGGGAAAAACTGTTTTTT
.	TRBJ2-7	TRBV6-2/TRBV6-3	12	.	CASRRTNYEQYF	TGTGCCAGCAGAAGGACAAACTACGAGCAGTACTTC
.	TRBJ2-3	TRBV28	15	.	CASSRTHTSTDTQYF	TGTGCCAGTTCCAGGACACACACTAGCACAGATACGCAGTATTTT
TRBD2	TRBJ2-3	TRBV25-1	17	.	CANNVRGGRLVTDTQYF	TGTGCTAACAACGTACGCGGGGGGCGGTTGGTCACAGATACGCAGTATTTT
.	TRBJ1-5	TRBV24-1	16	.	CATSDPGADGNQPQHF	TGTGCCACCAGTGACCCGGGTGCGGATGGCAATCAGCCCCAGCATTTT
.	TRBJ1-4	TRBV12-3/TRBV12-4	11	few	CASSQFEKLFF	TGTGCCAGCAGCCAATTTGAAAAACTGTTTTTT
.	TRBJ2-3	TRBV19	15	.	CASTIQGGYTDTQYF	TGTGCCAGTACTATACAGGGCGGCTACACAGATACGCAGTATTTT
.	TRBJ2-1	TRBV18	16	few	CASSLKPPAGGNEQFF	TGTGCCAGCTCACTAAAACCCCCGGCAGGGGGGAATGAGCAGTTCTTC
TRBD2	TRBJ2-3	TRBV28	15	.	CASSRASGGTETQYF	TGTGCCAGCTCTAGGGCTAGCGGGGGCACAGAGACGCAGTATTTT
.	TRBJ2-7	TRBV29-1	13	few	CSVEFPGSYEQYF	TGCAGCGTTGAATTTCCAGGGTCCTACGAGCAGTACTTC
TRBD1	TRBJ2-7	TRBV10-3	14	.	CASSEVGTDSGQYF	TGTGCCTCGTCCGAAGTCGGGACAGATTCGGGGCAGTACTTC
TRBD1	TRBJ2-7	TRBV29-1	13	.	CSVGGGLYNEQYF	TGCAGCGTTGGAGGGGGCCTCTACAATGAGCAGTACTTC
.	TRBJ2-1	TRBV6-5	15	.	CAGSPFSGATNEQFF	TGTGCCGGCAGCCCATTTTCGGGGGCCACCAATGAGCAGTTCTTC
.	TRBJ2-7	TRBV13	15	few	CASSFRRDTAYEQYF	TGTGCCAGCAGCTTCAGAAGGGACACTGCCTACGAGCAGTACTTC
.	TRBJ1-2	TRBV2	15	.	CASSKVWGGSDGYTF	TGTGCCAGCAGTAAAGTATGGGGGGGTTCCGATGGCTACACCTTC
TRBD1	TRBJ1-2	TRBV20-1	13	many	CSARTGREKGYTF	TGCAGTGCCCGGACAGGTCGAGAAAAGGGCTACACCTTC
.	TRBJ1-1	TRBV6-6	17	few	CATLAGGERGLNTEAFF	TGTGCCACCCTAGCGGGGGGGGAACGGGGATTGAACACTGAAGCTTTCTTT
.	TRBJ2-7	TRBV28	15	.	CASSPRRDRSYEQYF	TGTGCCAGCAGCCCGCGCCGGGACCGCTCCTACGAGCAGTACTTC
.	TRBJ2-1	TRBV11-2	11	.	CASGQGSEQFF	TGTGCCAGCGGGCAGGGTAGTGAGCAGTTCTTC